Shown below are 25 T cell receptor beta chains from a single sample sequenced in a study of CD8 T cells in ankylosing spondylitis. Points from the study as a whole: A TCR beta motif of seven or eight highly homologous variants appeared characteristic of ankylosing spondylitis blood.

TCRdb ran MiXCR on the 5' RACE reads and lists one entry per CDR3 protein. The sample lists about 540,000 distinct CDR3 sequences, roughly an eighth occurring once. Which antigens these TCRs recognize remains unknown. Sequencing was carried out using blood, either unsorted or a sorted T cell fraction (not recorded which). The receptor source for this set is a male donor with ankylosing spondylitis.

This clonotype was counted many times. The V call is TRBV29-1, the J call TRBJ2-7, with 10 positions matching TRBD1. Per germline, CDR1 SQVTM and CDR2 ANQGSEA. V was clipped by 1 base and J by 8 bases; unmatched bases: 8. The CDR3 extends over 14 amino acids. For the CDR3, the DNA is TGCAGCGTTGAAGGGACAGGGGGGGCGTTTCAGCAGTACTTC. This encodes CSVEGTGGAFQQYF.

This clonotype was counted a few times. V gene TRBV20-1 combines with J gene TRBJ2-3, with TRBD2 matching over 9 bases. V was pared by 4 bases and J by 4 bases, with 9 bases of the junction left unmatched. CDR1 and CDR2 from the germline V gene are DFQATT and SNEGSKA (reference sequence). This CDR3 spans 15 amino acids. In DNA form, the CDR3 reads TGCAGTGCTATACCGGGACTAGCAGAGTCAGATACGCAGTATTTT. Translated: CSAIPGLAESDTQYF.

This clonotype was detected a few times. The chain recombines TRBV20-1 with TRBJ2-6, with TRBD1 as a possible D gene (6 bases). The germline V gene encodes CDR1 DFQATT and CDR2 SNEGSKA (reference sequence). The V gene lost 4 bases and the J gene lost 1 base, with 11 bases spanning the gap. This CDR3 comprises 15 residues. In DNA, the CDR3 is TGCAGTGCTACAGGGGCTCATTCTGGGGCCAACGTCCTGACTTTC. Its protein is CSATGAHSGANVLTF.

This clonotype showed up just a few times. The chain recombines TRBV2 with TRBJ1-1, with 7 nucleotides matching TRBD1. This CDR3 is 13 amino acids long. Trimming at V came to 7 bases and at J to 7 bases, leaving 9 bases not matched to a gene. Germline V gene data show CDR1 as SNHLY and CDR2 as FYNNEI. The CDR3: CASIDRESGEAFF. The CDR3 nucleotides read TGTGCCAGCATCGACAGGGAAAGCGGTGAAGCTTTCTTT.

This clonotype has at least ten counts. V is TRBV7-7 and J is TRBJ1-1; tentative D call: TRBD1 (6 bases). CDR3 length equals 13 residues. The germline CDR1 and CDR2 sequences are SSHAT and FNYEAQ (reference sequence). The V and J ends lost 5 bases and 1 base respectively, with 8 bases between them. The CDR3 coding sequence is TGTGCCAGCAGCGAGGACAGGAACACTGAAGCTTTCTTT. This sequence encodes CASSEDRNTEAFF.

This clonotype was recorded at least ten times. This rearrangement joins TRBV15 to TRBJ1-1; 7 bases are shared with TRBD1. CDR3 length equals 15 residues. Per germline, CDR1 LNHNV and CDR2 YYDKDF (reference sequence). Trimming removed 5 bases from V and 1 base from J; junction bases left unmatched: 7. CDR3 sequence (DNA): TGTGCCACCAGCGCATGGGGGACAGCGAACACTGAAGCTTTCTTT. Protein sequence: CATSAWGTANTEAFF.

This clonotype has a handful of counts. V usage is TRBV6-6 and J usage is TRBJ1-1; D is undetermined. This CDR3 has 12 residues. V shed 2 bases and J shed 6 bases, with 7 bases lying between them. Germline CDR1 is MNHNY and CDR2 is SVGAGI (reference sequence). The CDR3 reads CASSYVGAEAFF. Written as DNA, the CDR3 is TGTGCCAGCAGTTACGTCGGAGCTGAAGCTTTCTTT.

This clonotype occurred a few times. The genes are TRBV2 and TRBJ2-1, with TRBD2 matching over 13 bases. Trimming at V came to 6 bases and at J to 4 bases, leaving 3 bases not matched to a gene. Germline values: CDR1 SNHLY, CDR2 FYNNEI. The CDR3 extends over 15 amino acids. The CDR3 loop is CASSGLAGEYNEQFF. CDR3 nucleotide sequence: TGTGCCAGCAGCGGACTAGCGGGAGAGTACAATGAGCAGTTCTTC.

This sequence joins TRBV3-1 and TRBJ1-6, with D possibly TRBD1 on 6 matching bases. This CDR3 spans 15 amino acids. CDR1 is LGHDT, CDR2 YNNKEL, per germline (reference sequence). V lost 10 bases, J lost 5 bases, and 18 bases lay in between. Here the CDR3 reads CATHPGDTDNSPLHF. CDR3 in DNA: TGTGCCACCCATCCGGGGGACACCGATAATTCACCCCTCCACTTT.

This clonotype was picked up many times. The chain is built from TRBV12-3 or TRBV12-4 and TRBJ2-7; D gene ambiguous. V gave up 1 base and J gave up 0 bases, with 7 bases separating them. This CDR3 is built from 14 residues. CDR3 protein: CASSLGVFSYEQYF. The CDR3, as DNA: TGTGCCAGCAGTTTAGGTGTTTTCTCCTACGAGCAGTACTTC.

This clonotype has only a few counts. The chain has TRBV5-6 and TRBJ2-1, with D tentatively TRBD2 (5 bases). From germline, CDR1 is SGHDT and CDR2 YYEEEE. This CDR3 region has 12 residues. Trimming shortened V by 3 bases and J by 10 bases, and 11 bases separated the two germline ends. CDR3 protein: CASSYLAEEQFF. CDR3 coding DNA: TGTGCCAGCAGCTACCTAGCTGAGGAGCAGTTCTTC.

This clonotype turned up a few times. V gene TRBV5-6 combines with J gene TRBJ1-3; D is ambiguous. This CDR3 has 17 amino acids. The ends were cut back, 1 base at V and 0 bases at J, with 14 bases in the middle. CDR1 and CDR2 from the germline V gene are SGHDT and YYEEEE. The CDR3 spells CASSLRWAIDSGNTIYF. CDR3 nucleotides: TGTGCCAGCAGCTTGCGTTGGGCCATTGACTCTGGAAACACCATATATTTT. The variable domain in full, with the rest retrieved from reference TRBV5-6 and TRBJ1-3, is DAGVTQSPTHLIKTRGQQVTLRCSPKSGHDTVSWYQQALGQGPQFIFQYYEEEERQRGNFPDRFSGHQFPNYSSELNVNALLLGDSALYLCASSLRWAIDSGNTIYFGEGSWLTVV.

The chain recombines TRBV27 with TRBJ2-5; D may match TRBD1 or TRBD2 (6 bases each). Germline loops: CDR1 MNHEY, CDR2 SMNVEV (reference sequence). This CDR3 region has 15 residues. Trimming took off 5 bases at V and 5 bases at J, with 18 bases between the two ends. The CDR3 region has the DNA TGTGCCAGCAGTGTTGGGGGGCTTGGTGGCGAGACCCAGTACTTC. It is translated as CASSVGGLGGETQYF.

This clonotype was seen more than once but under ten times. The rearrangement joins TRBV20-1 to TRBJ2-2; the D gene is possibly TRBD1 (5 bases). The V end was cut by 0 bases, the J end by 1 base, with 15 bases between. Germline V gives CDR1 DFQATT, CDR2 SNEGSKA (reference sequence). This CDR3 spans 17 amino acids. DNA for the CDR3: TGCAGTGCTAGAGATCCTGGCGCAGGGTGGAACACCGGGGAGCTGTTTTTT. This sequence encodes CSARDPGAGWNTGELFF.

The chain carries TRBV7-9 and TRBJ2-1, with 9 bases matching TRBD2. This CDR3 contains 15 residues. The V and J ends lost 4 bases and 9 bases, in that order; junction bases with no gene match: 10. Germline V gives CDR1 SEHNR, CDR2 FQNEAQ (reference sequence). CDR3 bases: TGTGCCAGCAGCTCCCCAGCTAGCGGGGCCGGTGAGCAGTTCTTC. This translates into CASSSPASGAGEQFF.

The V and J genes are TRBV10-1 and TRBJ2-1; unclear D gene. The CDR3 is 15 residues long. Between the trimmed V and J ends, which lost 0 bases and 3 bases, there was a span of 9 bases. Germline assignment: CDR1 WNHNN and CDR2 SYGVQD (reference sequence). The CDR3 loop reads CASSESAGYYNEQFF. In DNA form, the CDR3 reads TGCGCCAGCAGTGAGTCGGCAGGATACTACAATGAGCAGTTCTTC.

This clonotype was seen repeatedly, ten times or more. This chain connects TRBV27 to TRBJ1-2, with a tentative D call TRBD1 (5 bases). CDR1 is MNHEY and CDR2 is SMNVEV in the germline V gene (reference sequence). The CDR3 loop spans 14 amino acids. Trimming removed 5 bases at V and 4 bases at J, with 14 bases between. The CDR3 protein is CASSPGTFSYGYTF. The CDR3 DNA is TGTGCCAGCAGTCCTGGGACGTTTTCCTATGGCTACACCTTC.

In nucleotides, the CDR3 is TGTGCCAGCAGCAGGCTTCGGACTAGCGGGAGGGCGTACCAAGAGACCCAGTACTTC. Translating it yields CASSRLRTSGRAYQETQYF. The genes are TRBV11-2 and TRBJ2-5, with TRBD2 matching 15 bases. Germline-derived CDR1 and CDR2 are SGHAT and FQNNGV. CDR3 length: 19 residues. J was trimmed by 0 bases and V by 5 bases; bases with no gene match: 10.

The rearrangement joins TRBV7-2 to TRBJ2-3; D gene ambiguous. The CDR3 runs to 13 residues. Germline assignment: CDR1 SGHTA and CDR2 FQGNSA. V shed 3 bases and J shed 6 bases, with 10 bases lying between them. CDR3 nucleotide sequence: TGTGCCAGCAGCTTTTCAATCGAGGATACGCAGTATTTT. Translation gives CASSFSIEDTQYF.

In its sample, this clonotype was seen a few times. The V call is TRBV6-5, the J call TRBJ1-1, with D possibly TRBD1 on 5 matching bases. Per germline, CDR1 MNHEY and CDR2 SVGAGI. This CDR3 is 15 amino acids long. V was clipped by 0 bases and J by 4 bases, with 12 bases between them. The DNA for the CDR3 is TGTGCCAGCAGTTACTCAGCAGGGAGTGGCACTGAAGCTTTCTTT. Amino acids: CASSYSAGSGTEAFF.

This rearrangement joins TRBV11-2 to TRBJ1-1, with unresolved D. CDR3 length: 13 amino acids. V was cut by 3 bases and J by 2 bases, with 7 bases left in between. Per germline, CDR1 SGHAT and CDR2 FQNNGV. This chain's CDR3 is CASSFARNTEAFF. CDR3 nucleotide sequence: TGTGCCAGCAGCTTTGCGAGAAACACTGAAGCTTTCTTT.

J is TRBJ1-1 and V is TRBV9, with 7 bases identical to TRBD1. The CDR3 spans 15 residues. The trim removed 4 bases at V and 5 bases at J, leaving 11 bases unmatched. Germline V lookup: CDR1 SGDLS, CDR2 YYNGEE. The CDR3 nucleotides are TGTGCCAGCAGCCCGCGAGACAGGGAGGTGACTGAAGCTTTCTTT. Translated, it gives CASSPRDREVTEAFF.

This clonotype was picked up a small number of times. V gene TRBV20-1 combines with J gene TRBJ2-5; D could derive from TRBD1 or TRBD2 (5 bases each). CDR3 length equals 12 residues. Trimming cost V 7 bases and J 5 bases, with 14 bases left between them. The germline CDR1 and CDR2 sequences are DFQATT and SNEGSKA (reference sequence). The CDR3, as DNA: TGCAGTGGGGGGAGACCCTCGGAGACCCAGTACTTC. It yields the protein CSGGRPSETQYF.

The V call is TRBV18, the J call TRBJ2-2; TRBD1 agrees at 7 bases. Germline V lookup: CDR1 KGHSH, CDR2 LQKENI. The junction had 8 bases not matched to a gene; V was cut back by 1 base and J by 3 bases. The CDR3 runs 17 residues. CDR3 nucleotides: TGTGCCAGCTCACCACAGAAAGGACAGGCGTACACCGGGGAGCTGTTTTTT. This encodes CASSPQKGQAYTGELFF.

The chain links TRBV2 to TRBJ1-2; maybe TRBD1 (6 bases). This CDR3 is built from 13 residues. With 7 bases removed from V and 0 bases from J, the gap between germline ends came to 9 bases. Germline CDR1 and CDR2: SNHLY and FYNNEI. CDR3 nucleotide sequence: TGTGCCAGCATGGACAGATCTAACTATGGCTACACCTTC. Translating it yields CASMDRSNYGYTF.